These T cell receptor beta chains were read from a single sample in a study of CD8+CD57+ T cells in acquired aplastic anemia. TCRdb fed the reads into MiXCR, producing one record per CDR3 protein. The data show approximately 190,000 distinct CDR3 sequences, with around 47% seen just once and around 9.7% held by the top ten. The sample taken for sequencing was sorted CD4+, CD8+, or CD8+CD57+ T cells (not recorded which) from PBMCs. The receptor set was obtained from a human donor with aplastic anemia. Both conserved end residues are part of each CDR3. D genes are given only for firm matches. Expanded clones are given a class, and other clones once, few, many or no size at all.

d_call: TRBD2
clone_size: once
j_call: TRBJ2-7
v_call: TRBV29-1
cdr3_aa: CSVKHYSGGAPPCSYEQYF
cdr3_nt: TGCAGCGTTAAACACTATAGCGGGGGTGCACCTCCGTGCTCCTACGAGCAGTACTTC

d_call: TRBD2
clone_size: -
j_call: TRBJ2-1
v_call: TRBV20-1
cdr3_aa: CSARGKPGLAYNEQFF
cdr3_nt: TGCAGTGCTAGAGGAAAACCGGGACTAGCTTACAATGAGCAGTTCTTC

d_call: -
clone_size: few
j_call: TRBJ2-1
v_call: TRBV11-1
cdr3_aa: CASRGTGTPSYNEQFF
cdr3_nt: TGTGCCAGCAGGGGAACTGGGACACCTTCCTACAATGAGCAGTTCTTC

d_call: -
clone_size: many
j_call: TRBJ2-3
v_call: TRBV15
cdr3_aa: CATSRGSGRGTDTQYF
cdr3_nt: TGTGCCACCAGCAGAGGTTCAGGGAGAGGGACAGATACGCAGTATTTT

d_call: TRBD2
clone_size: -
j_call: TRBJ2-7
v_call: TRBV19
cdr3_aa: CASSLTSGASYEQYF
cdr3_nt: TGTGCCAGTAGCTTGACTAGCGGGGCATCCTACGAGCAGTACTTC

d_call: TRBD1
clone_size: -
j_call: TRBJ2-7
v_call: TRBV12-3/TRBV12-4
cdr3_aa: CAIRDRDSYEQYF
cdr3_nt: TGTGCCATTCGGGACAGGGACTCCTACGAGCAGTACTTC

d_call: -
clone_size: many
j_call: TRBJ1-1
v_call: TRBV11-3
cdr3_aa: CASSLGVGMAEAFF
cdr3_nt: TGTGCCAGCAGCTTAGGGGTGGGAATGGCTGAAGCTTTCTTT

d_call: -
clone_size: -
j_call: TRBJ1-1
v_call: TRBV20-1
cdr3_aa: CSARADRYDTEAFF
cdr3_nt: TGCAGTGCTAGAGCTGACAGATACGACACTGAAGCTTTCTTT

d_call: -
clone_size: -
j_call: TRBJ1-2
v_call: TRBV19
cdr3_aa: CASSTWTGYTF
cdr3_nt: TGTGCCAGTAGTACCTGGACGGGCTACACCTTC

d_call: -
clone_size: many
j_call: TRBJ1-1
v_call: TRBV19
cdr3_aa: CASTLRGEAFF
cdr3_nt: TGTGCCAGTACCCTTCGAGGCGAAGCTTTCTTT

d_call: -
clone_size: few
j_call: TRBJ1-1
v_call: TRBV7-2
cdr3_aa: CASSFRESDTEAFF
cdr3_nt: TGTGCCAGCAGCTTTAGGGAGTCCGACACTGAAGCTTTCTTT

d_call: -
clone_size: -
j_call: TRBJ1-5
v_call: TRBV5-1
cdr3_aa: CASSLDALGNQPQHF
cdr3_nt: TGCGCCAGCAGCTTGGATGCACTCGGCAATCAGCCCCAGCATTTT

d_call: -
clone_size: many
j_call: TRBJ1-2
v_call: TRBV6-5
cdr3_aa: CASSYSIRAPYGYTF
cdr3_nt: TGTGCCAGCAGTTACTCGATCAGAGCTCCATATGGCTACACCTTC

d_call: TRBD2
clone_size: -
j_call: TRBJ2-7
v_call: TRBV7-2
cdr3_aa: CASSWAAGGAYEQYF
cdr3_nt: TGTGCCAGCAGCTGGGCTGCGGGAGGGGCCTACGAGCAGTACTTC

d_call: -
clone_size: many
j_call: TRBJ2-5
v_call: TRBV2
cdr3_aa: CASNPVETQYF
cdr3_nt: TGTGCCAGCAACCCGGTGGAGACCCAGTACTTC

d_call: -
clone_size: -
j_call: TRBJ2-3
v_call: TRBV14
cdr3_aa: CASTQGTNTDTQYF
cdr3_nt: TGTGCCAGCACGCAGGGGACTAACACAGATACGCAGTATTTT

d_call: -
clone_size: -
j_call: TRBJ2-1
v_call: TRBV24-1
cdr3_aa: CATSDLHRAHPTTSYNEQFF
cdr3_nt: TGTGCCACCAGTGATTTGCACAGGGCCCATCCTACCACCTCCTACAATGAGCAGTTCTTC

d_call: -
clone_size: few
j_call: TRBJ2-5
v_call: TRBV15
cdr3_aa: CATSTRVTGAPVFF
cdr3_nt: TGTGCCACCAGCACCAGGGTCACGGGGGCCCCCGTCTTCTTC

d_call: TRBD1
clone_size: -
j_call: TRBJ1-2
v_call: TRBV7-2
cdr3_aa: CASRQTGGEGYGYTF
cdr3_nt: TGTGCCAGCAGACAAACAGGGGGCGAGGGCTATGGCTACACCTTC

d_call: -
clone_size: once
j_call: TRBJ2-2
v_call: TRBV19
cdr3_aa: CAITSGSTGELFF
cdr3_nt: TGTGCAATAACGTCGGGGAGCACCGGGGAGCTGTTTTTT

d_call: TRBD2
clone_size: many
j_call: TRBJ2-5
v_call: TRBV12-3/TRBV12-4
cdr3_aa: CASSQAGRSYQETQYF
cdr3_nt: TGTGCCAGCAGCCAAGCGGGGCGCTCGTACCAAGAGACCCAGTACTTC

d_call: TRBD2
clone_size: -
j_call: TRBJ2-3
v_call: TRBV29-1
cdr3_aa: CSVGGRGSTDTQYF
cdr3_nt: TGCAGCGTAGGCGGGAGGGGGTCCACAGATACGCAGTATTTT

d_call: -
clone_size: -
j_call: TRBJ2-7
v_call: TRBV7-8
cdr3_aa: CASSLRDFYEQYF
cdr3_nt: TGTGCCAGCAGCTTACGCGATTTCTACGAGCAGTACTTC